Described below is a single T cell receptor beta chain sequence and its context. The antigen remains undetermined. Patients with a history of autoimmune disease or on systemic immunosuppression were excluded. The data are from a study of OX40 agonist ivuxolimab in advanced cancers. Study background: Aged roughly 23 to 79 with a mean of approximately 57 years, they were around 83% male. Study-level points and caveats: Among the nonresponders, some also had low normalized T-cell clonal expansion.

Profiled with immunoSEQ multiplex PCR; TCRdb holds only in-frame clones, not every one. The sample contains 55,000 to 70,000 clones, roughly 82% of which appear only once. The CDR3 contains 13 residues. V dropped 0 bases and J dropped 8 bases, with 10 bases sitting between them. Germline CDR1 MGHRA, CDR2 YSYEKL. The V gene is TRBV4-1, the J gene TRBJ1-1; D unclear. The source was CD4+ or CD8+ T cells sorted from blood, collected in a trial of the OX40 agonist ivuxolimab. This clonotype was obtained from an adult with an advanced solid tumor such as melanoma, head and neck, liver or kidney cancer. CDR3 in amino acids: CASSQDVQSEAFF. Written as DNA, the CDR3 is TGCGCCAGCAGCCAAGACGTCCAGTCGGAAGCTTTCTTT.